This TCR beta chain is from a study of STAT3 mutations in large granular lymphocyte leukemia. The study's findings and limits: A small but highly pathogenic clone may have been missed. All newly emerging clones after therapy were STAT3 wild type. Every T-cell large granular lymphocyte leukemia patient had at least one immunodominant TCR beta clonotype.

Per the germline V gene, CDR1 is SGHRS and CDR2 is YFSETQ. This CDR3 spans 17 amino acids. With 0 bases removed from V and 2 bases from J, the gap between germline ends came to 12 bases. About this clone itself: Its cognate antigen is unknown.

Method: immunoSEQ multiplex PCR; TCRdb's copy keeps in-frame clones and lacks some. In the table there are roughly 38,000 clones, 70% to 90% of which are singletons. This TCR derives from a human donor with T large granular lymphocyte leukemia. Some clones in this sample may be carry-over from other donors' samples. The sequencing sample was made of PBMCs. The chain couples TRBV5-1 to TRBJ2-6; tentatively, D is TRBD1 (6 bases). CDR3 sequence: CASSLGQVLPGANVLTF. For the CDR3, the DNA is TGCGCCAGCAGCTTGGGACAGGTACTTCCTGGGGCCAACGTCCTGACTTTC.